Below are 25 T cell receptor beta chains sequenced from a single sample in a study of blood T cell repertoires in COVID-19. Using immunoSEQ multiplex PCR, the repertoire was profiled, and TCRdb retains in-frame clones only, with some absent. The data show about 110,000 clones, approximately 84% seen once. The source material was peripheral blood. All receptors derive from a woman aged 55 to 70 with acute or convalescent COVID-19.

The chain is built from TRBV2 and TRBJ1-1, with 8 bases that match TRBD1. The CDR3 totals 14 residues. J gave up 4 bases and V 3 bases, and 4 bases lay outside the gene matches. Germline CDR1 SNHLY, CDR2 FYNNEI. The CDR3 DNA reads TGTGCCAGCAGTGAGACAGGGGTTCGCACTGAAGCTTTCTTT. Its translation: CASSETGVRTEAFF.

J is TRBJ1-5 and V is TRBV4-2, with a possible D match to TRBD1 (6 bases). Deletions cut 4 bases from V and 6 bases from J, with 16 bases between. CDR1 and CDR2 (germline): LGHNA, YNFKEQ. The CDR3 covers 15 residues. CDR3: CASSRLGGQGQPQHF. As DNA, the CDR3 is TGTGCCAGCAGCCGCCTGGGGGGGCAAGGTCAGCCCCAGCATTTT.

This chain connects TRBV19 to TRBJ2-4; 9 nucleotides align to TRBD1. With 3 bases clipped from V and 7 bases from J, the junction kept 7 bases outside the gene matches. This CDR3 has 15 residues. CDR1 is LNHDA and CDR2 is SQIVND in the germline V gene (reference sequence). CDR3 sequence (DNA): TGTGCCAGTAGTATGCCCGCCGGGACAGGGAACATTCAGTACTTC. Protein: CASSMPAGTGNIQYF.

The chain joins TRBV27 to TRBJ2-2; 7 nucleotides agree with TRBD2. The junction had 8 bases not matched to a gene; V was cut back by 7 bases and J by 0 bases. Germline CDR1 MNHEY, CDR2 SMNVEV (reference sequence). The CDR3 is 16 residues long. This chain's CDR3 is CASNIGLAANTGELFF. As DNA, the CDR3 is TGTGCCAGCAATATTGGGCTAGCGGCGAACACCGGGGAGCTGTTTTTT.

The rearrangement links TRBV27 to TRBJ1-2, with TRBD1 as a possible D gene (5 bases). V gave up 2 bases and J gave up 0 bases, with 13 bases separating them. The CDR3 is 16 amino acids. Germline loops: CDR1 MNHEY, CDR2 SMNVEV (reference sequence). The CDR3 DNA reads TGTGCCAGCAGTTTACAAGGGGCCTCTTCTAACTATGGCTACACCTTC. This gives the protein CASSLQGASSNYGYTF.

J is TRBJ2-1 and V is TRBV30, with D possibly being TRBD1 (6 bases). Germline CDR1 is GTSNPN and CDR2 is SVGIG (reference sequence). CDR3 length: 16 residues. Trimming cost V 1 base and J 2 bases, with 15 bases left between them. CDR3 sequence (DNA): TGTGCCTGGAGTGACAGCAGGGGACGCACCTACAATGAGCAGTTCTTC. Translating gives CAWSDSRGRTYNEQFF.

The J gene is TRBJ1-4, the V gene TRBV19, with 10 nucleotides matching TRBD1. Germline lookup yields CDR1 LNHDA and CDR2 SQIVND (reference sequence). This CDR3 region has 15 residues. V lost 3 bases, J lost 5 bases, and 3 bases stayed unmatched. CDR3 nucleotides: TGTGCCAGTAGTATGATGGACAGGGGGAATGAAAAACTGTTTTTT. It yields the protein CASSMMDRGNEKLFF. Full variable domain (rest looked up from reference TRBV19 and TRBJ1-4): DGGITQSPKYLFRKEGQNVTLSCEQNLNHDAMYWYRQDPGQGLRLIYYSQIVNDFQKGDIAEGYSVSREKKESFPLTVTSAQKNPTAFYLCASSMMDRGNEKLFFGSGTQLSVL.

This chain uses TRBV3-1 (or the pseudogene TRBV3-2) with TRBJ1-4, with unresolved D. The CDR3 totals 13 residues. V lost 0 bases, J lost 7 bases, and 6 bases lay in between. The germline gives CDR1 LGHDT, CDR2 YNNKEL (reference sequence). CDR3 in amino acids: CASSQDLSEKLFF. CDR3 nucleotides: TGTGCCAGCAGCCAAGATCTGAGTGAAAAACTGTTTTTT.

CDR3 nucleotides: TGCGCCAGCAGCCGCACTGGGACAACCCAAGAGACCCAGTACTTC. This gives the protein CASSRTGTTQETQYF. V usage is TRBV5-1 and J usage is TRBJ2-5; D might be TRBD1 (6 bases). This CDR3 has 15 amino acids. The germline gives CDR1 SGHRS, CDR2 YFSETQ. The V end was cut by 4 bases, the J end by 1 base, with 14 bases between.

CDR3 residues: CAISRDRGQETQYF. The CDR3 DNA sequence: TGTGCCATCAGTAGGGACAGGGGGCAAGAGACCCAGTACTTC. The V and J genes are TRBV10-3 and TRBJ2-5; 11 nucleotides agree with TRBD1. The CDR3 covers 14 residues. Germline lookup yields CDR1 ENHRY and CDR2 SYGVKD. The trim removed 5 bases at V and 2 bases at J, leaving 1 base unmatched.

CDR3 DNA sequence: TGTGCCAGCTCACCACCTCCCCGGGGTCGATACAATGAGCAGTTCTTC. Translation: CASSPPPRGRYNEQFF. The chain employs TRBV18 and TRBJ2-1, with a tentative D call TRBD2 (5 bases). CDR1 is KGHSH and CDR2 is LQKENI in the germline V gene. This CDR3 is 16 amino acids long. Trimming removed 0 bases from V and 4 bases from J, with 13 bases in between.

The chain recombines TRBV11-3 with TRBJ2-1; TRBD2 aligns across 9 bases. The CDR3 sequence is 13 residues long. The junction had 7 bases not matched to a gene; V was cut back by 7 bases and J by 9 bases. Germline V lookup: CDR1 SGHNT, CDR2 YENEEA. The CDR3 here is CASTRTSEGEQFF. In nucleotides, the CDR3 is TGTGCCAGCACGCGGACTAGCGAGGGTGAGCAGTTCTTC.

This clone was seen only once. V usage is TRBV7-8 and J usage is TRBJ1-6; D call uncertain. Germline assignment: CDR1 SGHVS and CDR2 FQNEAQ. V dropped 4 bases and J dropped 6 bases, with 13 bases sitting between them. The CDR3 spans 15 residues. The CDR3 region is CASSSPGIGNSPLHF. CDR3 sequence (DNA): TGTGCCAGCAGCTCTCCCGGGATCGGTAATTCACCCCTCCACTTT.

Here the CDR3 reads CASSLDRGPEAFF. CDR3 nucleotides: TGCGCCAGCAGCTTGGACAGGGGCCCCGAAGCTTTCTTT. The chain combines TRBV5-1 with TRBJ1-1; TRBD1 agrees at 7 bases. CDR3 length equals 13 residues. Germline values: CDR1 SGHRS, CDR2 YFSETQ. V trimming: 0 bases; J trimming: 8 bases; junction bases outside the gene matches: 4. Variable domain in full (rest from reference TRBV5-1 and TRBJ1-1): KAGVTQTPRYLIKTRGQQVTLSCSPISGHRSVSWYQQTPGQGLQFLFEYFSETQRNKGNFPGRFSGRQFSNSRSEMNVSTLELGDSALYLCASSLDRGPEAFFGQGTRLTVV.

The chain recombines TRBV6-5 with TRBJ1-2, with D possibly TRBD1 on 5 matching bases. The CDR3 is made up of 13 amino acids. Germline CDR1 and CDR2: MNHEY and SVGAGI. With 10 bases removed from V and 3 bases from J, the gap between germline ends came to 15 bases. CDR3: CATATQGYYGYTF. Here the CDR3 DNA reads TGTGCCACTGCAACCCAGGGCTACTATGGCTACACCTTC.

The chain employs TRBV18 and TRBJ1-2; D is ambiguous. V gave up 0 bases and J gave up 7 bases, with 12 bases separating them. Germline V gives CDR1 KGHSH, CDR2 LQKENI. The CDR3 is made up of 14 amino acids. This CDR3 reads CASSPPGRPGGYTF. CDR3 in DNA: TGTGCCAGCTCACCACCGGGCAGACCTGGTGGCTACACCTTC.

The genes are TRBV4-2 and TRBJ2-7; D is ambiguous. CDR1 LGHNA and CDR2 YNFKEQ come from the germline V gene. Between the trimmed V and J ends, which lost 3 bases and 2 bases, there was a span of 14 bases. CDR3 length: 15 residues. CDR3 bases: TGTGCCAGCAGCCATGAATCAGGATCTCCCTACGAGCAGTACTTC. This translates into CASSHESGSPYEQYF.

This chain connects TRBV7-2 to TRBJ2-7, with TRBD2 identical over 14 bases. The CDR3 has 16 amino acids. With 4 bases clipped from V and 1 base from J, the junction kept 3 bases outside the gene matches. The germline V gene has CDR1 SGHTA and CDR2 FQGNSA. The CDR3 loop is CASSYGTSGRSYEQYF. The CDR3 DNA follows: TGTGCCAGCAGCTACGGGACTAGCGGGAGATCCTACGAGCAGTACTTC.

The chain links TRBV5-6 to TRBJ2-3, with 8 bases matching TRBD2. In germline, CDR1 is SGHDT, CDR2 YYEEEE. Losses at the gene ends were 0 bases for V and 0 bases for J; bases not matched to a gene: 3. This CDR3 contains 16 residues. The CDR3 region is CASSLAGTRSTDTQYF. CDR3 sequence (DNA): TGTGCCAGCAGCTTGGCCGGGACTAGGAGCACAGATACGCAGTATTTT.

The chain is built from TRBV19 and TRBJ1-5; TRBD1 aligns across 7 bases. This CDR3 comprises 15 residues. The V segment lost 6 bases and the J segment 5 bases; nucleotides outside the gene matches: 10. The germline CDR1 and CDR2 sequences are LNHDA and SQIVND (reference sequence). DNA of the CDR3: TGTGCCAGTAGACGCACAGGGGACCCGCATCAGCCCCAGCATTTT. Residues: CASRRTGDPHQPQHF.

V and J are TRBV19 and TRBJ2-2, with D possibly being TRBD1 (6 bases). CDR1 is LNHDA and CDR2 is SQIVND in the germline V gene (reference sequence). The CDR3 has 16 amino acids. Trimming pared 7 bases from V and 6 bases from J, leaving 21 bases between. The CDR3 coding sequence is TGTGCCAGTACCACTCCTGGGACATCCGGGCCCGGGGAGCTGTTTTTT. This codes for CASTTPGTSGPGELFF.

The chain recombines TRBV6-2 or TRBV6-3 with TRBJ2-1; D not resolved. Trimming left V 0 bases short and J 2 bases short, with 11 bases between. CDR1 MNHEY and CDR2 SVGEGT come from the germline V gene. There are 16 residues in the CDR3. CDR3 amino acids: CASSYSSGATYNEQFF. DNA for the CDR3: TGTGCCAGCAGTTACTCGAGTGGAGCGACCTACAATGAGCAGTTCTTC.

The V and J genes are TRBV5-1 and TRBJ1-5, with D unresolved. Per the germline V gene, CDR1 is SGHRS and CDR2 is YFSETQ. This CDR3 region has 16 residues. The V gene lost 4 bases and the J gene lost 6 bases, with 20 bases spanning the gap. CDR3 coding DNA: TGCGCCAGCAGCCCTGGTGGTAGGTGGCGCGGTCAGCCCCAGCATTTT. It specifies CASSPGGRWRGQPQHF. Full variable domain (remainder filled in from reference TRBV5-1 and TRBJ1-5): KAGVTQTPRYLIKTRGQQVTLSCSPISGHRSVSWYQQTPGQGLQFLFEYFSETQRNKGNFPGRFSGRQFSNSRSEMNVSTLELGDSALYLCASSPGGRWRGQPQHFGDGTRLSIL.

The J gene is TRBJ2-1, the V gene TRBV28, with a possible D match to TRBD2 (6 bases). The germline V gene encodes CDR1 MDHEN and CDR2 SYDVKM. This CDR3 has 15 amino acids. With 7 bases removed from V and 8 bases from J, the gap between germline ends came to 21 bases. CDR3 coding DNA: TGTGCCAGCATGATCCCTGGAGGGCCGGGAGATGAGCAGTTCTTC. This sequence encodes CASMIPGGPGDEQFF.

The chain carries TRBV5-4 and TRBJ1-1; the D gene is possibly TRBD1 (6 bases). Trimming removed 4 bases at V and 2 bases at J, with 21 bases between. CDR1 SGHNT and CDR2 YYREEE come from the germline V gene (reference sequence). The CDR3 spans 17 residues. The chain's CDR3 is CASSPGGRGGGNTEAFF. The CDR3 nucleotides read TGTGCCAGCAGCCCTGGGGGTCGTGGGGGCGGAAACACTGAAGCTTTCTTT.